Given below is one TCR beta chain in context. The antigen remains unidentified. V was trimmed by 7 bases and J by 4 bases, leaving 25 bases between them. The CDR3 is 17 amino acids. From germline, CDR1 is MGHDK and CDR2 SYGVNS. Sequencing relied on a cDNA template that was reverse transcribed from extracted RNA. The data were produced by immunoSEQ multiplex PCR, yet TCRdb's version contains in-frame clones alone and is incomplete. The sample lists 120,000 or so clones, 58% seen once, with 25% to 35% in the top ten. The data are from a study of CD8+ T cells in alopecia areata. Study conclusions and caveats: In lesional scalp, particularly from alopecia totalis/universalis, clonality was higher than in normal scalp. Possibly because of HLA-related factors, TCR sharing was less clear across patients than in mice. In blood and scalp, many expanded lesional clones persisted during tofacitinib.

As to treatment: oral pan-JAK inhibitor, 5-10 mg twice daily. Alopecia areata patients had lesional scalp punch biopsies and peripheral blood taken from them. The TCR comes from a human donor with alopecia areata. This rearrangement joins TRBV25-1 to TRBJ1-1; unclear D gene. This material consisted of CD8+ T cells sorted from blood, taken at week 4, from a patient treated with tofacitinib. CDR3 sequence: CASKGDDILTEGTEAFF. The DNA for the CDR3 is TGTGCCAGCAAGGGTGATGACATACTCACCGAAGGCACTGAAGCTTTCTTT.